A single sample is the source of the 10 T cell receptor beta chains below, sequenced in a study of blood T cell repertoires in COVID-19. Repertoires were generated with immunoSEQ multiplex PCR, while TCRdb's copy carries only in-frame clones and drops some. The sample has about 370,000 clones; approximately 88% are singletons. The sample taken for sequencing was peripheral blood. The receptors were gathered from a woman aged 25 to 45 with COVID-19, enrolled during active disease.

The chain uses TRBV6-6 and TRBJ1-2; possible D gene TRBD1, 5 bases. CDR3 length equals 16 residues. V shed 0 bases and J shed 4 bases, with 15 bases lying between them. Germline V lookup: CDR1 MNHNY, CDR2 SVGAGI (reference sequence). For the CDR3, the DNA is TGTGCCAGCAGTTACTCAACAGGCGCCGCGAGCTATGGCTACACCTTC. Amino acid sequence: CASSYSTGAASYGYTF.

As for this clone: Other DNA sequences in the sample encode the same CDR3. V is TRBV7-2 and J is TRBJ2-3; 8 bases are a match to TRBD1. The germline gives CDR1 SGHTA, CDR2 FQGNSA. The CDR3 contains 13 residues. V trimming: 4 bases; J trimming: 6 bases; junction bases outside the gene matches: 3. The CDR3 nucleotides read TGTGCCAGCAGCTCGGACAGGGCCGATACGCAGTATTTT. This encodes CASSSDRADTQYF.

The chain uses TRBV7-2 and TRBJ2-5, with 8 bases identical to TRBD2. Germline V lookup: CDR1 SGHTA, CDR2 FQGNSA. V trimming: 3 bases; J trimming: 5 bases; junction bases outside the gene matches: 11. This CDR3 comprises 16 residues. CDR3 amino acids: CASSFELGLAPETQYF. CDR3 bases: TGTGCCAGCAGCTTCGAACTAGGACTAGCTCCGGAGACCCAGTACTTC.

This clone showed up just once. This rearrangement joins TRBV6-6 to TRBJ1-6, with TRBD1 matching over 9 bases. This CDR3 region has 17 residues. V shed 5 bases and J 4 bases; nucleotides not matched to a gene: 9. Germline-derived CDR1 and CDR2 are MNHNY and SVGAGI (reference sequence). In DNA, the CDR3 is TGTGCCAGCAGTCCCACAGGGGGCCCTAAGTATAATTCACCCCTCCACTTT. It specifies CASSPTGGPKYNSPLHF.

J is TRBJ1-2 and V is TRBV7-8; maybe TRBD1 (5 bases). The CDR3 covers 13 residues. The V gene's germline CDR1 is SGHVS and CDR2 FQNEAQ. Trimming removed 1 base from V and 5 bases from J, with 8 bases in between. The CDR3 is CASSLGGKYGYTF. The CDR3 nucleotides are TGTGCCAGCAGCTTAGGGGGCAAATATGGCTACACCTTC.

The V gene is TRBV25-1, the J gene TRBJ2-3, with D perhaps TRBD2 (7 bases). CDR3 length equals 16 residues. Germline assignment: CDR1 MGHDK and CDR2 SYGVNS. V was pared by 4 bases and J by 4 bases, with 18 bases between. The CDR3 region has the DNA TGTGCCAGCAGTGGCAAGGGGGGGATCGGCTCAGATACGCAGTATTTT. Translating it yields CASSGKGGIGSDTQYF.

The genes are TRBV28 and TRBJ2-3; D is unresolved. The CDR3 contains 16 residues. Germline-derived CDR1 and CDR2 are MDHEN and SYDVKM. The V end was cut by 5 bases, the J end by 1 base, with 16 bases between. CDR3 DNA sequence: TGTGCCAGCAGTAGTTTCTTCCGGGTAGGCACAGATACGCAGTATTTT. Its translation: CASSSFFRVGTDTQYF.

This rearrangement joins TRBV7-2 to TRBJ1-5; TRBD1 is a possible D gene (5 bases). The CDR3 totals 16 residues. Trimming left V 2 bases short and J 5 bases short, with 16 bases between. The V gene's germline CDR1 is SGHTA and CDR2 FQGNSA. CDR3 DNA: TGTGCCAGCAGCTTAAATTTATTGTTAGGGGATCAGCCCCAGCATTTT. It translates to CASSLNLLLGDQPQHF. The full variable domain, its missing parts supplied by reference TRBV7-2 and TRBJ1-5, is GAGVSQSPSNKVTEKGKDVELRCDPISGHTALYWYRQSLGQGLEFLIYFQGNSAPDKSGLPSDRFSAERTGGSVSTLTIQRTQQEDSAVYLCASSLNLLLGDQPQHFGDGTRLSIL.

The V gene is TRBV18, the J gene TRBJ1-5, with D uncertain. The ends were cut back, 3 bases at V and 6 bases at J, with 15 bases in the middle. Per the germline V gene, CDR1 is KGHSH and CDR2 is LQKENI. This CDR3 is built from 15 residues. The CDR3 reads CASSPLVLGGQPQHF. The DNA for the CDR3 is TGTGCCAGCTCACCGTTGGTACTGGGAGGTCAGCCCCAGCATTTT.

The chain joins TRBV28 to TRBJ2-4, with 8 bases lining up with TRBD1. Trimming cost V 5 bases and J 5 bases; bases outside gene matches: 11. Looked up from germline, CDR1 is MDHEN and CDR2 is SYDVKM. The CDR3 extends over 16 amino acids. The CDR3 spells CASSPWSGQGQNIQYF. The CDR3 coding sequence is TGTGCCAGCAGTCCCTGGTCAGGACAGGGACAAAACATTCAGTACTTC.